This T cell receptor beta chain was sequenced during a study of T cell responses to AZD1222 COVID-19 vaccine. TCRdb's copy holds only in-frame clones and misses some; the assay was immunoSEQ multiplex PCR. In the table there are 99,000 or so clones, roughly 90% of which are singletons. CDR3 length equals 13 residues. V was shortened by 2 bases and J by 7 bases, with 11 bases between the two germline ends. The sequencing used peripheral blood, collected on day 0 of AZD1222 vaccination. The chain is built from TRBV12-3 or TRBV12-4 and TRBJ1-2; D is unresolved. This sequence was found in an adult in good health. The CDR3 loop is CASSLLGLSGYTF. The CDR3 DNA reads TGTGCCAGCAGTTTACTGGGGTTAAGTGGCTACACCTTC.